These 3 T cell receptor beta chains were all obtained from the same sample, sequenced in a study of shared clonotypes between healthy human individuals. TCRdb's copy holds only in-frame clones and misses some; the assay was immunoSEQ multiplex PCR. The data hold roughly 2,500,000 clones, with approximately 94% observed a single time. The specimen was naive CD4+ T cells from PBMCs. Subset noted: CD45RA+ positively selected. These receptors were collected from a man in his late teens or twenties in good health. Some clones in this sample may be carry-over from other donors' samples.

The genes are TRBV2 and TRBJ2-3; D is unresolved. The CDR3 runs to 14 residues. V lost 0 bases, J lost 1 base, and 5 bases lay in between. Germline V gives CDR1 SNHLY, CDR2 FYNNEI. In nucleotides, the CDR3 is TGTGCCAGCAGTGAAGCGGTACGCACAGATACGCAGTATTTT. Translated: CASSEAVRTDTQYF.

The chain has TRBV19 and TRBJ2-7, with D tentatively TRBD2 (12 bases). Between the trimmed V and J ends, which lost 6 bases and 7 bases, there was a span of 31 bases. Per the germline V gene, CDR1 is LNHDA and CDR2 is SQIVND (reference sequence). CDR3 size: 18 residues. CDR3 bases: TGTGCCAGTAGGCGGACAGGGGGCCTAGCGGGAGGGCCCGGGGAGCAGTACTTC. This encodes CASRRTGGLAGGPGEQYF.

J is TRBJ2-7 and V is TRBV5-6; TRBD2 matches 7 bases. Trimming took 4 bases from V and 5 from J; bases not matched to a gene: 21. CDR3 size: 18 residues. Germline V gene lookup returns CDR1 SGHDT and CDR2 YYEEEE. CDR3 in DNA: TGTGCCAGCAGCCAACTACTCCGGGAGGTGGAGGTGATGGACGAGCAGTACTTC. It is translated as CASSQLLREVEVMDEQYF.